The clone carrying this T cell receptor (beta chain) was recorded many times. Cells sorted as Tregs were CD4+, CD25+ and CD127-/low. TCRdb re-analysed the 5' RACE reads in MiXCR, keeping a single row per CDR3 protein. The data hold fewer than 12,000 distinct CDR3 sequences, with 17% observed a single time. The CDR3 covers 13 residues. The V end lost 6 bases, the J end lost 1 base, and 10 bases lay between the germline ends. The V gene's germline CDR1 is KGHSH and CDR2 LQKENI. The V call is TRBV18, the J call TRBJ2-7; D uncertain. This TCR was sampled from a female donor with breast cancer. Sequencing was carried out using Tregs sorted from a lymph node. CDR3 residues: CASSQVGSYEQYF. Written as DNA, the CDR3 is TGTGCCAGCTCCCAGGTAGGATCCTACGAGCAGTACTTC. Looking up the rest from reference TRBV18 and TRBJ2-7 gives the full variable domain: NAGVMQNPRHLVRRRGQEARLRCSPMKGHSHVYWYRQLPEEGLKFMVYLQKENIIDESGMPKERFSAEFPKEGPSILRIQQVVRGDSAAYFCASSQVGSYEQYFGPGTRLTVT.